This TCR beta chain was captured in a study of T cell responses to AZD1222 COVID-19 vaccine. Study outcomes and limitations: Two AZD1222 administrations were followed by greater Spike-specific TCR breadth and depth. Clonal diversity may have been underestimated, and the donors were mostly white British, with more females than males. Seropositive status at baseline applied to only a handful of AZD1222 recipients.

Data came from immunoSEQ multiplex PCR; TCRdb stores just in-frame clones and leaves some out. The sample includes about 140,000 clones, roughly nine tenths of them seen just once. Germline V gene data show CDR1 as MNHEY and CDR2 as SMNVEV (reference sequence). V was cut by 2 bases and J by 9 bases, with 14 bases left in between. The CDR3 spans 14 residues. Details on this clone: The antigen is unknown.

The chain combines TRBV27 with TRBJ1-5; D may be TRBD1 (5 bases). The sample in question was peripheral blood, obtained 28 days after the second AZD1222 dose. The receptor was derived from an adult who received the AZD1222 COVID-19 vaccine. In DNA form, the CDR3 reads TGTGCCAGCAGTTTAATAGGGAAGGGGTCGCCCCAGCATTTT. Residues: CASSLIGKGSPQHF.